This TCR beta chain originates from a study of T cells after posttransplantation cyclophosphamide. Study-level results: Skin or GI-infiltrating T cells shared few TRB sequences with blood. Recipient CMV seropositivity and CMV reactivation strongly tracked TRB clonality. Later blood repertoires were often dominated by clones from the donor CD8+ memory compartment.

Treatment was busulfan-fludarabine conditioning, a marrow graft, and cyclophosphamide on days +3 and +4. Repertoires were generated with immunoSEQ multiplex PCR, while TCRdb's copy carries only in-frame clones and drops some. The sample contains 12,000 or so clones, none occurring once; roughly 25% lies in the top ten. The CDR3 length is 13 residues. CDR1 is SSHAT, CDR2 FNYEAQ, per germline (reference sequence). At least ten counts were recorded for this clone. What it recognizes is unknown. Mismatch with germline at one junction end may stem from a read error. This sequence joins TRBV7-7 and TRBJ2-1; 8 bases align to TRBD1. This TCR was recovered from a female patient aged 35 to 55 who received an allogeneic stem cell transplant from a related donor, was CMV-positive, and had acute GVHD only. Some T cells may be transferred from the graft donor. Sequencing used PBMCs, obtained after allogeneic stem cell transplant with posttransplant cyclophosphamide. CDR3 amino acids: CASSPDRGNEQFF. CDR3 nucleotide sequence: TGTGCTAGCAGCCCTGACAGGGGCAATGAGCAGTTCTTC.